The T cell receptor beta chain under discussion was sequenced for a study of shared clonotypes between healthy human individuals. A word on this clone: No antigen is known for it.

Study-wide results and caveats: Researchers found naive subsets generally carried larger estimated richness than memory subsets.

Losses at the gene ends were 4 bases for V and 8 bases for J; bases not matched to a gene: 4. This CDR3 spans 13 amino acids. The germline V gene encodes CDR1 MGHDK and CDR2 SYGVNS. Several immunoSEQ 96-well plates shared each subset's DNA, each plate a replicate. Profiled with immunoSEQ multiplex PCR; TCRdb holds only in-frame clones, not every one. The data contain 2 million to 2.5 million clones, under 97% of them singletons. The clonotype originates from a man between 18 and 35 years old in good health. This sequence joins TRBV25-1 and TRBJ1-2; 10 positions match TRBD1. Sequencing input: naive CD4+ T cells sorted from blood. Subset described: CD45RA+ positively selected. CDR3 residues: CASSGGQGRGYTF. Here the CDR3 DNA reads TGTGCCAGCAGTGGGGGACAGGGGAGAGGCTACACCTTC.